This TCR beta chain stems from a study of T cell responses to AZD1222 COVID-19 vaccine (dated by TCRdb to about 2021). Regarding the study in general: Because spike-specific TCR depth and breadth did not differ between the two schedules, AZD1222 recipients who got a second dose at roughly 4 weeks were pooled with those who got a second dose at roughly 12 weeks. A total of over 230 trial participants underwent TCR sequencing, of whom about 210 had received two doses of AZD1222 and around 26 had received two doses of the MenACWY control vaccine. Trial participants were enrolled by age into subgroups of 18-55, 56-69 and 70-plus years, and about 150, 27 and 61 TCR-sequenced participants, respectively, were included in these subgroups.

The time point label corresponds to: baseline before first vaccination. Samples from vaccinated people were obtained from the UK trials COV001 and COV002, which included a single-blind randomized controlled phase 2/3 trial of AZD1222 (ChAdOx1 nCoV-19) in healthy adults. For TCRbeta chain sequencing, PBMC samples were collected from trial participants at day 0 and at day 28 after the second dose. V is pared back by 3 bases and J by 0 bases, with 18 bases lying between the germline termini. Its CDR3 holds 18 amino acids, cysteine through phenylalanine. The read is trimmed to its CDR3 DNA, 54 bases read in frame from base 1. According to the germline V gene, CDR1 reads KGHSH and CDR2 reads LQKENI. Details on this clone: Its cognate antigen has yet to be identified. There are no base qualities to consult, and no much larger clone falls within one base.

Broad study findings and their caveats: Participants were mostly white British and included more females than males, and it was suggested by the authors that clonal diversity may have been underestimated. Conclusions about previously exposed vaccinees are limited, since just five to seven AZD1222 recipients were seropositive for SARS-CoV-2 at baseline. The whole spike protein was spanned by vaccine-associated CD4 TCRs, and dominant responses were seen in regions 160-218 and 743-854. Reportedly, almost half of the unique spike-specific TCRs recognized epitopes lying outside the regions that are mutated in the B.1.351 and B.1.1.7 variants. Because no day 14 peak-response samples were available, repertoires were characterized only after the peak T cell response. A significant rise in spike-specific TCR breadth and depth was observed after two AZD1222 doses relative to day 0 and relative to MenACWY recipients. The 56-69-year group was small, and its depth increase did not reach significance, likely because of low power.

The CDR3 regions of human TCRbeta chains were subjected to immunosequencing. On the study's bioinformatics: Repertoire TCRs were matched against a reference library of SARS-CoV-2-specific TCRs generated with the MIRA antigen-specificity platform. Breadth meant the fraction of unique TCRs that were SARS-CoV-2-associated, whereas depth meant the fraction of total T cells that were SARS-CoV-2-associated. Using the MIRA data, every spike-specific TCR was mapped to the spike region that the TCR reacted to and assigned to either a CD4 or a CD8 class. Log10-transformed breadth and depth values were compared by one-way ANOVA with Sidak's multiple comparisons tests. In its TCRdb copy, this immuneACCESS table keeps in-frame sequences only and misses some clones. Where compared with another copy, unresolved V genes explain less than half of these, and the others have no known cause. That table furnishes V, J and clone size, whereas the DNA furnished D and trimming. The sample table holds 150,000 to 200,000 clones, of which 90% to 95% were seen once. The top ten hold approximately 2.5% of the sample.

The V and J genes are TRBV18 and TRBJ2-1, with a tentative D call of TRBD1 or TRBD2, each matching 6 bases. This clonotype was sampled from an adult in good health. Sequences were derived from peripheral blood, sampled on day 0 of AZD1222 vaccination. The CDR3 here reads CASSPFGGRGSSYNEQFF. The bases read TGTGCCAGCTCACCCTTTGGGGGGCGGGGAAGCTCCTACAATGAGCAGTTCTTC. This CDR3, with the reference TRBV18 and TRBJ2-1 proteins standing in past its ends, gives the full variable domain NAGVMQNPRHLVRRRGQEARLRCSPMKGHSHVYWYRQLPEEGLKFMVYLQKENIIDESGMPKERFSAEFPKEGPSILRIQQVVRGDSAAYFCASSPFGGRGSSYNEQFFGPGTRLTVL.